The 29 T cell receptor beta chains listed next were all sequenced from one sample in a study of siplizumab effects on memory and regulatory T cells. Only in-frame clones appear in the TCRdb table, and some are missing; sequencing was by immunoSEQ multiplex PCR. The sample includes roughly 110,000 clones, just under 95% of them seen just once. The specimen was non-Treg CD4+ T cells sorted from blood. Receptor source: a human donor in good health.

The V gene is TRBV5-4, the J gene TRBJ2-3, with D perhaps TRBD2 (6 bases). The CDR3 runs 13 residues. Germline values: CDR1 SGHNT, CDR2 YYREEE (reference sequence). The V end lost 5 bases, the J end lost 3 bases, and 10 bases lay between the germline ends. In DNA form, the CDR3 reads TGTGCCAGCAGGGTAGGGAGGACAGATACGCAGTATTTT. It codes for CASRVGRTDTQYF.

The rearrangement uses TRBV6-5 and TRBJ1-5; D not certain. Germline V gene data show CDR1 as MNHEY and CDR2 as SVGAGI. V lost 0 bases to trimming and J lost 0 bases, with 9 bases between them. The length of the CDR3 is 16 residues. CDR3 coding DNA: TGTGCCAGCAGTTACTCGAAGGCCTATAGCAATCAGCCCCAGCATTTT. Translation gives CASSYSKAYSNQPQHF.

V usage is TRBV4-1 and J usage is TRBJ2-5; TRBD1 agrees at 9 bases. Germline V gives CDR1 MGHRA, CDR2 YSYEKL. Unmatched junction bases numbered 7, after V lost 3 bases and J lost 5 bases. This CDR3 is built from 15 residues. Here the CDR3 reads CASSQGDRDVETQYF. DNA for the CDR3: TGCGCCAGCAGCCAGGGGGACAGGGATGTGGAGACCCAGTACTTC.

This clone came up a few times. The V call is TRBV10-3, the J call TRBJ1-3, with D unresolved. CDR1 and CDR2 from the germline V gene are ENHRY and SYGVKD. Trimming took 6 bases from V and 7 from J, leaving 22 bases between them. CDR3 length: 16 residues. The CDR3: CAISTGSPSARNTIYF. CDR3 nucleotides: TGTGCCATCAGCACCGGGAGCCCAAGTGCGAGGAACACCATATATTTT.

This clone came up once. The V call is TRBV30, the J call TRBJ2-5; 10 bases agree with TRBD2. This CDR3 comprises 15 residues. Germline loops: CDR1 GTSNPN, CDR2 SVGIG (reference sequence). V shed 0 bases and J 3 bases; nucleotides not matched to a gene: 4. In nucleotides, the CDR3 is TGTGCCTGGAGTGTAGCGGGGGGGCCGGAAGAGACCCAGTACTTC. It is translated as CAWSVAGGPEETQYF. Full variable domain (missing parts from reference TRBV30 and TRBJ2-5): SQTIHQWPATLVQPVGSPLSLECTVEGTSNPNLYWYRQAAGRGLQLLFYSVGIGQISSEVPQNLSASRPQDRQFILSSKKLLLSDSGFYLCAWSVAGGPEETQYFGPGTRLLVL.

This clone came up once. This rearrangement joins TRBV5-1 to TRBJ1-4, with TRBD1 as a possible D gene (6 bases). Trimming took off 0 bases at V and 7 bases at J, with 16 bases between the two ends. The germline CDR1 and CDR2 sequences are SGHRS and YFSETQ. The CDR3 consists of 16 residues. Here the CDR3 reads CASSLVGGQAGEKLFF. The CDR3 region has the DNA TGCGCCAGCAGCTTGGTAGGGGGGCAGGCGGGTGAAAAACTGTTTTTT.

The rearrangement joins TRBV30 to TRBJ1-5, with TRBD1 identical over 8 bases. Germline-derived CDR1 and CDR2 are GTSNPN and SVGIG (reference sequence). V was clipped by 2 bases and J by 4 bases; unmatched bases: 4. The length of the CDR3 is 14 residues. The CDR3 protein is CAWSPGQVNQPQHF. CDR3 nucleotides: TGTGCCTGGAGTCCGGGACAGGTTAATCAGCCCCAGCATTTT.

This rearrangement joins TRBV2 to TRBJ2-7; 8 bases fit TRBD1. The germline V gene has CDR1 SNHLY and CDR2 FYNNEI. This CDR3 has 12 residues. Here the CDR3 reads CATGTGAYEQYF. The CDR3 DNA is TGTGCAACCGGGACAGGAGCCTACGAGCAGTACTTC. The full variable domain, completed using reference TRBV2 and TRBJ2-7, is EPEVTQTPSHQVTQMGQEVILRCVPISNHLYFYWYRQILGQKVEFLVSFYNNEISEKSEIFDDQFSVERPDGSNFTLKIRSTKLEDSAMYFCATGTGAYEQYFGPGTRLTVT.

The chain employs TRBV30 and TRBJ1-1, with a weak D call TRBD1 (6 bases). The germline gives CDR1 GTSNPN, CDR2 SVGIG (reference sequence). The V end was cut by 1 base, the J end by 0 bases, with 6 bases between. This CDR3 is 13 amino acids long. DNA for the CDR3: TGTGCCTGGAGTGCAGGGGTGAACACTGAAGCTTTCTTT. It codes for CAWSAGVNTEAFF.

The genes are TRBV6-1 and TRBJ1-5, with TRBD1 matching over 10 bases. The CDR3 is 15 amino acids. Trimming cost V 10 bases and J 4 bases; bases outside gene matches: 10. Germline CDR1 MNHNS, CDR2 SASEGT. CDR3 nucleotide sequence: TGTGCCACCTCGTTTCGGACAGGGGGTAATCAGCCCCAGCATTTT. Its protein is CATSFRTGGNQPQHF.

This clone has only a few counts. The V gene is TRBV14, the J gene TRBJ1-1, with D perhaps matching TRBD1 (5 bases). The CDR3 is made up of 12 amino acids. Germline assignment: CDR1 SGHDN and CDR2 FVKESK. V was shortened by 4 bases and J by 8 bases, with 11 bases between the two germline ends. CDR3 nucleotide sequence: TGTGCCAGCAGCCGATTAGGGGTAGAAGCTTTCTTT. This translates into CASSRLGVEAFF.

The gene calls are TRBV19 and TRBJ2-7; D possibly uses TRBD1 or TRBD2 (6 bases each). There are 15 residues in the CDR3. From germline, CDR1 is LNHDA and CDR2 SQIVND (reference sequence). V lost 6 bases, J lost 7 bases, and 22 bases lay in between. The CDR3 DNA is TGTGCCAGTAGCGTGACAGGCAGGTGGGCGGGGGAGCAGTACTTC. This gives the protein CASSVTGRWAGEQYF.

This chain links TRBV19 with TRBJ1-1, with a possible D match to TRBD1 (5 bases). Trimming removed 3 bases at V and 0 bases at J, with 11 bases between. The CDR3 runs to 15 residues. Germline V gene lookup returns CDR1 LNHDA and CDR2 SQIVND (reference sequence). This CDR3 is CASSIRQNLNTEAFF. CDR3 coding DNA: TGTGCCAGTAGTATCCGACAGAACCTGAACACTGAAGCTTTCTTT.

The CDR3: CASSLLENTEAFF. As DNA, the CDR3 is TGTGCCAGCAGCTTGTTGGAGAACACTGAAGCTTTCTTT. This chain joins TRBV5-6 and TRBJ1-1; no clear D. CDR1 and CDR2 (germline): SGHDT, YYEEEE. Trimming pared 1 base from V and 1 base from J, leaving 5 bases between. The CDR3 has 13 residues.

The chain recombines TRBV27 with TRBJ1-5; maybe TRBD1 (5 bases). CDR3 size: 14 residues. Trimming stripped 4 bases from V and 6 bases from J, with 13 bases between. Germline V gene data show CDR1 as MNHEY and CDR2 as SMNVEV (reference sequence). CDR3 sequence (DNA): TGTGCCAGCAGTTATAGCAGGGCAAGTCAGCCCCAGCATTTT. Encoded protein: CASSYSRASQPQHF.

This chain links TRBV9 with TRBJ1-1, with 7 bases lining up with TRBD1. Germline CDR1 reads SGDLS; CDR2 reads YYNGEE. The CDR3 covers 12 residues. Unmatched junction bases numbered 5, after V lost 3 bases and J lost 9 bases. The CDR3 sequence: CASSGPGQKAFF. Written as DNA, the CDR3 is TGTGCCAGCAGCGGTCCGGGACAGAAAGCTTTCTTT.

The gene calls are TRBV19 and TRBJ1-4; D may be TRBD1 (6 bases). Trimming removed 7 bases from V and 8 bases from J, with 14 bases in between. The CDR3 is 13 residues long. Germline CDR1 reads LNHDA; CDR2 reads SQIVND (reference sequence). CDR3 DNA sequence: TGTGCCAGTACCACAGGGTATCCCGAAAAACTGTTTTTT. As protein: CASTTGYPEKLFF.

This sequence joins TRBV2 and TRBJ1-6; TRBD1 agrees at 8 bases. The V segment lost 8 bases and the J segment 7 bases; nucleotides outside the gene matches: 10. The CDR3 covers 15 residues. Germline lookup yields CDR1 SNHLY and CDR2 FYNNEI. CDR3 residues: CASDTQGALNSPLHF. The CDR3 bases are TGTGCCAGCGATACGCAGGGGGCCTTAAATTCACCCCTCCACTTT. The full variable domain, rest sourced from reference TRBV2 and TRBJ1-6, is EPEVTQTPSHQVTQMGQEVILRCVPISNHLYFYWYRQILGQKVEFLVSFYNNEISEKSEIFDDQFSVERPDGSNFTLKIRSTKLEDSAMYFCASDTQGALNSPLHFGNGTRLTVT.

The chain is built from TRBV7-9 and TRBJ1-2; D is possibly TRBD1 (6 bases). This CDR3 spans 15 amino acids. Germline CDR1 is SEHNR and CDR2 is FQNEAQ (reference sequence). The V gene lost 4 bases and the J gene lost 2 bases, with 14 bases spanning the gap. The CDR3 loop is CASSSHRVSNYGYTF. CDR3 nucleotides: TGTGCCAGCAGCTCCCACAGGGTTTCGAACTATGGCTACACCTTC.

This clone has only one observation. The chain employs TRBV7-4 and TRBJ2-7; tentative D call: TRBD2 (6 bases). Trimming stripped 7 bases from V and 3 bases from J, with 13 bases between. The CDR3 spans 13 residues. CDR1 is SGHVT and CDR2 is SQSDAQ in the germline V gene. CDR3 loop: CASTGGPDYEQYF. CDR3 bases: TGTGCCAGCACCGGAGGGCCCGACTACGAGCAGTACTTC.

CDR3 in amino acids: CASSSLAADEQYF. As DNA, the CDR3 is TGTGCCAGCAGCTCCTTAGCTGCCGACGAGCAGTACTTC. The V call is TRBV7-7, the J call TRBJ2-5; no firm D call. The J call may be faulty, since TRBJ2-7 better matches the DNA end. The germline V gene encodes CDR1 SSHAT and CDR2 FNYEAQ (reference sequence). There are 13 residues in the CDR3.

V and J are TRBV4-2 and TRBJ1-2, with TRBD1 matching over 7 bases. This CDR3 comprises 15 residues. J lost 4 bases, V lost 1 base, and 6 bases had no gene match. CDR1 is LGHNA and CDR2 is YNFKEQ in the germline V gene. The CDR3 loop reads CASSQATGLPYGYTF. In nucleotides, the CDR3 is TGTGCCAGCAGCCAAGCGACAGGGCTCCCCTATGGCTACACCTTC.

V usage is TRBV18 and J usage is TRBJ1-1; 11 nucleotides align to TRBD1. With 0 bases clipped from V and 1 base from J, the junction kept 4 bases outside the gene matches. Per germline, CDR1 KGHSH and CDR2 LQKENI. CDR3 size: 17 residues. CDR3 in amino acids: CASSPPGTGGSNTEAFF. The CDR3 bases are TGTGCCAGCTCACCACCCGGGACAGGGGGTTCGAACACTGAAGCTTTCTTT.

The CDR3 sequence: CASSQGQGRRAFF. The CDR3 DNA follows: TGTGCCAGCAGCCAAGGACAGGGAAGAAGGGCTTTCTTT. This chain links TRBV14 with TRBJ1-1; 7 nucleotides agree with TRBD1. CDR1 and CDR2 from the germline V gene are SGHDN and FVKESK. After removal of 1 base from V and 11 bases from J, the junction contained 7 bases not matched to a gene. The CDR3 has 13 amino acids.

The genes are TRBV19 and TRBJ2-5; a weak D match, TRBD2 (6 bases). CDR1 and CDR2 from the germline V gene are LNHDA and SQIVND (reference sequence). This CDR3 has 14 amino acids. V was pared by 3 bases and J by 2 bases, with 10 bases between. The DNA for the CDR3 is TGTGCCAGTAGTATCTTTAGCGGACAAGAGACCCAGTACTTC. This codes for CASSIFSGQETQYF.

The chain combines TRBV10-3 with TRBJ2-1; 8 bases map to TRBD1. This CDR3 is 16 amino acids long. J lost 0 bases, V lost 4 bases, and 5 bases had no gene match. Germline lookup yields CDR1 ENHRY and CDR2 SYGVKD. CDR3 residues: CAISGDRGRSYNEQFF. The CDR3 DNA reads as TGTGCCATCAGTGGAGACAGGGGTCGCTCCTACAATGAGCAGTTCTTC.

The genes are TRBV6-5 and TRBJ2-2; 7 bases line up with TRBD1. This CDR3 is 14 amino acids long. The V gene's germline CDR1 is MNHEY and CDR2 SVGAGI. V gave up 8 bases and J gave up 2 bases; unmatched junction bases: 5. The CDR3 nucleotides are TGTGCCAGCGGGGGACAGATAAACACCGGGGAGCTGTTTTTT. Protein sequence: CASGGQINTGELFF.

The chain links TRBV30 to TRBJ2-5; maybe TRBD2 (6 bases). Germline-derived CDR1 and CDR2 are GTSNPN and SVGIG (reference sequence). V dropped 3 bases and J dropped 5 bases, with 22 bases sitting between them. The CDR3 length is 16 residues. Written as DNA, the CDR3 is TGTGCCTGGAGCCTCGGGGCAGGAGGGGTTGGGGAGACCCAGTACTTC. It encodes CAWSLGAGGVGETQYF.

In DNA form, the CDR3 reads TGTGCCAGCAGCTTACAAGGGGCTGGGAACACTGAAGCTTTCTTT. This codes for CASSLQGAGNTEAFF. This rearrangement joins TRBV7-2 to TRBJ1-1; TRBD1 is a possible D gene (5 bases). This CDR3 region has 15 residues. The germline V gene encodes CDR1 SGHTA and CDR2 FQGNSA. V lost 2 bases to trimming and J lost 1 base, with 11 bases between them.